This T cell receptor beta chain was sequenced in a study of OX40 agonist ivuxolimab in advanced cancers. Study as a whole: Three patients responded partially, comprising one with hepatocellular carcinoma and two with cutaneous melanoma. Findings and caveats of the study: Among the lowest peripheral clonal expansion occurred in 0.1-3.0 mg/kg partial responders.

Worth noting for this clone: Its antigen is unidentified.

Data came from immunoSEQ multiplex PCR; TCRdb stores just in-frame clones and leaves some out. The repertoire holds about 17,000 clones, around 80% seen once, with approximately 30% in the top ten. The V gene's germline CDR1 is SGHRS and CDR2 YFSETQ. This CDR3 spans 15 amino acids. V trimming: 0 bases; J trimming: 2 bases; junction bases outside the gene matches: 3. V gene TRBV5-1 combines with J gene TRBJ2-7; 9 positions agree with TRBD2. The sequence derives from an adult with an advanced solid tumor such as melanoma, head and neck, liver or kidney cancer. The input for sequencing was CD4+ or CD8+ T cells sorted from blood, taken in a trial of the OX40 agonist ivuxolimab. The CDR3 is CASSLVAGEPYEQYF. The CDR3 DNA reads as TGCGCCAGCAGCTTGGTAGCGGGAGAACCCTACGAGCAGTACTTC. The full variable domain, completed using reference TRBV5-1 and TRBJ2-7, is KAGVTQTPRYLIKTRGQQVTLSCSPISGHRSVSWYQQTPGQGLQFLFEYFSETQRNKGNFPGRFSGRQFSNSRSEMNVSTLELGDSALYLCASSLVAGEPYEQYFGPGTRLTVT.